Each of the 30 T cell receptor beta chains below was sequenced from the same sample in a study of graft-versus-host responses after intestinal transplantation (dated by TCRdb to about 2021). The time point tag for this specimen amounts to: cells obtained before transplantation from donor or recipient. Preparation of the library involved the immunoSEQ multiplex PCR assay. Drawn from immuneACCESS, this table holds only the in-frame rearrangements with V and J called that TCRdb kept. Clones are partly lost; checked studies trace under half to an unresolved V gene and leave the rest unexplained. The sample records some 150,000 clones, around 90% of which are singletons. Roughly 0.19% of the sample is taken by the ten largest. Antigens of these TCRs are unknown. This sample comprised unstimulated CD4+ T cells sorted from spleen or lymph node cells, obtained before intestinal transplant. These receptors were obtained from a human donor who received an intestinal transplant.

The CDR3 DNA sequence: TGTGCCAGCAGTTCTCCCGGGACAGCCTACGAGCAGTACTTC. Amino acids: CASSSPGTAYEQYF. The chain recombines TRBV6-1 with TRBJ2-7; 7 nucleotides match TRBD1. CDR3 length equals 14 residues. V was clipped by 5 bases and J by 2 bases; unmatched bases: 6. Germline-derived CDR1 and CDR2 are MNHNS and SASEGT.

The J gene is TRBJ1-1, the V gene TRBV19; D is undetermined. With 7 bases removed from V and 3 bases from J, the gap between germline ends came to 15 bases. This CDR3 is 14 amino acids long. Looked up from germline, CDR1 is LNHDA and CDR2 is SQIVND (reference sequence). The CDR3 loop is CASIVSSGYTEAFF. CDR3 sequence (DNA): TGTGCCAGTATCGTCAGCAGTGGGTACACTGAAGCTTTCTTT.

CDR3 in amino acids: CASSQDDNEETQYF. DNA of the CDR3: TGTGCCAGCAGCCAAGACGACAACGAGGAGACCCAGTACTTC. The V gene is TRBV4-2, the J gene TRBJ2-5; no clear D gene. Trimming pared 0 bases from V and 5 bases from J, leaving 10 bases between. Germline CDR1 reads LGHNA; CDR2 reads YNFKEQ. This CDR3 spans 14 amino acids.

Only one count was recorded for this clone. The chain couples TRBV2 to TRBJ1-2; no clear D gene. Looked up from germline, CDR1 is SNHLY and CDR2 is FYNNEI. V dropped 6 bases and J dropped 8 bases, with 13 bases sitting between them. This CDR3 has 12 residues. The CDR3, as DNA: TGTGCCAGCAGAACTTTCCTTGGAGGCTACACCTTC. It encodes CASRTFLGGYTF.

The chain is built from TRBV7-9 and TRBJ2-1; a possible D gene is TRBD1 (6 bases). This CDR3 has 17 residues. The V gene lost 5 bases and the J gene lost 0 bases, with 17 bases spanning the gap. Looked up from germline, CDR1 is SEHNR and CDR2 is FQNEAQ (reference sequence). As DNA, the CDR3 is TGTGCCAGCAGCGAAATACAGGGCTTGAGCTCCTACAATGAGCAGTTCTTC. Residues: CASSEIQGLSSYNEQFF. The full variable domain, with the rest looked up from reference TRBV7-9 and TRBJ2-1, is DTGVSQNPRHKITKRGQNVTFRCDPISEHNRLYWYRQTLGQGPEFLTYFQNEAQLEKSRLLSDRFSAERPKGSFSTLEIQRTEQGDSAMYLCASSEIQGLSSYNEQFFGPGTRLTVL.

CDR3 protein: CASSEVQRFTDTQYF. The CDR3 DNA reads as TGTGCCAGCAGTGAAGTACAGCGGTTCACAGATACGCAGTATTTT. The chain couples TRBV6-1 to TRBJ2-3, with a weak D call TRBD2 (5 bases). Germline assignment: CDR1 MNHNS and CDR2 SASEGT. The V end was cut by 1 base, the J end by 2 bases, with 10 bases between. The CDR3 contains 15 residues.

The V call is TRBV5-1, the J call TRBJ2-5; 10 nucleotides align to TRBD2. This CDR3 has 16 residues. The ends lost 0 bases at V and 1 base at J; junction bases unmatched: 3. In germline, CDR1 is SGHRS, CDR2 YFSETQ. DNA of the CDR3: TGCGCCAGCAGCTTGGGACTAGCGGGTCGCCAAGAGACCCAGTACTTC. Its protein is CASSLGLAGRQETQYF.

This rearrangement joins TRBV9 to TRBJ2-1; possibly TRBD2 for D (5 bases). The germline V gene encodes CDR1 SGDLS and CDR2 YYNGEE. V was shortened by 0 bases and J by 2 bases, with 12 bases between the two germline ends. The CDR3 spans 16 residues. The CDR3: CASSVDPGVPYNEQFF. For the CDR3, the DNA is TGTGCCAGCAGCGTAGACCCCGGGGTACCCTACAATGAGCAGTTCTTC.

V gene TRBV25-1 combines with J gene TRBJ2-7, with TRBD2 as a possible D gene (5 bases). The length of the CDR3 is 14 residues. Germline-derived CDR1 and CDR2 are MGHDK and SYGVNS. V was clipped by 6 bases and J by 2 bases, with 14 bases between them. The CDR3 protein is CASSPPGVAYEQYF. DNA of the CDR3: TGTGCCAGCAGCCCCCCCGGGGTAGCCTACGAGCAGTACTTC.

This chain uses TRBV5-4 with TRBJ2-5, with 11 bases lining up with TRBD2. The CDR3 contains 16 residues. Germline V gene data show CDR1 as SGHNT and CDR2 as YYREEE (reference sequence). Unmatched junction bases numbered 8, after V lost 4 bases and J lost 3 bases. The CDR3 sequence: CASSITGTSGKETQYF. The DNA for the CDR3 is TGTGCCAGCAGCATTACCGGGACTAGCGGTAAAGAGACCCAGTACTTC. Full variable domain (rest looked up from reference TRBV5-4 and TRBJ2-5): ETGVTQSPTHLIKTRGQQVTLRCSSQSGHNTVSWYQQALGQGPQFIFQYYREEENGRGNFPPRFSGLQFPNYSSELNVNALELDDSALYLCASSITGTSGKETQYFGPGTRLLVL.

This chain joins TRBV9 and TRBJ1-2, with TRBD1 matching 8 bases. CDR1 is SGDLS and CDR2 is YYNGEE in the germline V gene. The CDR3 is 13 residues long. J lost 8 bases, V lost 3 bases, and 6 bases had no gene match. The CDR3 region has the DNA TGTGCCAGCAGCGATCTTTCAGGGGGCGGCTACACCTTC. The encoded protein is CASSDLSGGGYTF. Based on the CDR3 plus reference TRBV9 and TRBJ1-2, the full variable domain is DSGVTQTPKHLITATGQRVTLRCSPRSGDLSVYWYQQSLDQGLQFLIQYYNGEERAKGNILERFSAQQFPDLHSELNLSSLELGDSALYFCASSDLSGGGYTFGSGTRLTVV.

This clone was detected only once. The chain couples TRBV11-2 to TRBJ2-3; unclear D gene. CDR3 length: 11 residues. Trimming pared 5 bases from V and 5 bases from J, leaving 5 bases between. In germline, CDR1 is SGHAT, CDR2 FQNNGV. CDR3 bases: TGTGCCAGCAGCCCCAGAGATACGCAGTATTTT. Its protein is CASSPRDTQYF.

Turning to this clone: The sample contains more than one DNA sequence encoding this CDR3. V is TRBV19 and J is TRBJ2-3; D is possibly TRBD1 (5 bases). The CDR3 covers 14 residues. Trimming cost V 3 bases and J 2 bases, with 9 bases left between them. CDR1 and CDR2 from the germline V gene are LNHDA and SQIVND (reference sequence). For the CDR3, the DNA is TGTGCCAGTAGTATCCAGGGCGTCACAGATACGCAGTATTTT. Residues: CASSIQGVTDTQYF. Drawing the rest from reference TRBV19 and TRBJ2-3, the complete variable domain is DGGITQSPKYLFRKEGQNVTLSCEQNLNHDAMYWYRQDPGQGLRLIYYSQIVNDFQKGDIAEGYSVSREKKESFPLTVTSAQKNPTAFYLCASSIQGVTDTQYFGPGTRLTVL.

The chain employs TRBV7-9 and TRBJ1-2; D is perhaps TRBD1 (5 bases). V gave up 5 bases and J gave up 4 bases, with 20 bases separating them. The CDR3 length is 16 residues. Germline-derived CDR1 and CDR2 are SEHNR and FQNEAQ (reference sequence). The CDR3 sequence: CASSSIRDRLIYGYTF. The CDR3 DNA sequence: TGTGCCAGCAGCAGCATCCGGGACCGTTTGATCTATGGCTACACCTTC.

This chain uses TRBV4-3 with TRBJ1-2; 7 bases agree with TRBD1. This CDR3 is 17 amino acids long. With 2 bases clipped from V and 0 bases from J, the junction kept 9 bases outside the gene matches. Germline CDR1 and CDR2: LGHNA and YSLEER. CDR3 loop: CASSQLSPGTANYGYTF. CDR3 nucleotide sequence: TGCGCCAGCAGCCAATTATCACCCGGGACAGCTAACTATGGCTACACCTTC.

This rearrangement joins TRBV18 to TRBJ2-5, with 8 bases matching TRBD2. V was pared by 1 base and J by 5 bases, with 3 bases of the junction left unmatched. Per germline, CDR1 KGHSH and CDR2 LQKENI. There are 14 residues in the CDR3. The CDR3: CASSPLAGMETQYF. Written as DNA, the CDR3 is TGTGCCAGCTCACCACTAGCGGGAATGGAGACCCAGTACTTC.

The chain links TRBV10-3 to TRBJ1-4, with TRBD1 matching over 9 bases. Per the germline V gene, CDR1 is ENHRY and CDR2 is SYGVKD. With 4 bases clipped from V and 7 bases from J, the junction kept 4 bases outside the gene matches. The CDR3 runs 14 residues. CDR3 amino acids: CAISVQGAREKLFF. CDR3 in DNA: TGTGCCATCAGTGTACAGGGGGCACGTGAAAAACTGTTTTTT.

This chain links TRBV28 with TRBJ1-4; D remains ambiguous. CDR1 MDHEN and CDR2 SYDVKM come from the germline V gene. The V end lost 8 bases, the J end lost 3 bases, and 10 bases lay between the germline ends. The CDR3 spans 13 residues. CDR3 region: CASSRAANEKLFF. The CDR3 DNA sequence: TGTGCCAGCTCGCGTGCGGCTAATGAAAAACTGTTTTTT.

The chain uses TRBV5-1 and TRBJ2-7; D is ambiguous. The CDR3 is 13 residues long. Germline loops: CDR1 SGHRS, CDR2 YFSETQ. V gave up 0 bases and J gave up 4 bases, with 8 bases separating them. CDR3 protein: CASSLGTVYEQYF. DNA for the CDR3: TGCGCCAGCAGCTTGGGGACGGTATACGAGCAGTACTTC.

The rearrangement joins TRBV15 to TRBJ2-5; 9 nucleotides align to TRBD1. The J call may be wrong; the DNA end is better matched by TRBJ2-7. Per germline, CDR1 LNHNV and CDR2 YYDKDF (reference sequence). This CDR3 comprises 15 residues. CDR3: CATSMPGQGGYEQYF. CDR3 DNA sequence: TGTGCCACCAGCATGCCGGGACAGGGTGGCTACGAGCAGTACTTC.

This rearrangement joins TRBV6-5 to TRBJ2-7, with D hard to call. The CDR3 spans 14 residues. Germline V CDR1 and CDR2: MNHEY, SVGAGI. The ends were cut back, 8 bases at V and 1 base at J, with 15 bases in the middle. The CDR3 sequence is CASARQPSSYEQYF. The CDR3 DNA is TGTGCCAGCGCCCGGCAGCCGAGTTCCTACGAGCAGTACTTC.

The chain uses TRBV18 and TRBJ1-2; no firm D call. Germline CDR1 and CDR2: KGHSH and LQKENI. Deletions cut 2 bases from V and 3 bases from J, with 16 bases between. The CDR3 totals 16 residues. For the CDR3, the DNA is TGTGCCAGCTCACCATTGGATTTAGGGTCTTACTATGGCTACACCTTC. It encodes CASSPLDLGSYYGYTF.

Note on this clone: Other nucleotide sequences in the sample specify the same CDR3. CDR3 sequence reads: CSVRQTNTEAFF. The CDR3 nucleotides are TGCAGCGTACGACAGACGAACACTGAAGCTTTCTTT. This chain links TRBV29-1 with TRBJ1-1, with D possibly TRBD1 on 5 matching bases. V lost 6 bases to trimming and J lost 1 base, with 9 bases between them. Germline values: CDR1 SQVTM, CDR2 ANQGSEA. CDR3 size: 12 residues.

V is TRBV7-9 and J is TRBJ2-1, with 9 bases matching TRBD2. Losses at the gene ends were 6 bases for V and 4 bases for J; bases not matched to a gene: 7. CDR3 length equals 15 residues. Germline-derived CDR1 and CDR2 are SEHNR and FQNEAQ (reference sequence). The DNA of the CDR3 is TGTGCCAGCAGTTATAGCGGGAGCGAGTACAATGAGCAGTTCTTC. Its translation: CASSYSGSEYNEQFF. The full variable domain, rest sourced from reference TRBV7-9 and TRBJ2-1, is DTGVSQNPRHKITKRGQNVTFRCDPISEHNRLYWYRQTLGQGPEFLTYFQNEAQLEKSRLLSDRFSAERPKGSFSTLEIQRTEQGDSAMYLCASSYSGSEYNEQFFGPGTRLTVL.

The CDR3 DNA sequence: TGTGCCAGCTCATCAGCGACAGCGAACTATAATTCACCCCTCCACTTT. This encodes CASSSATANYNSPLHF. The chain couples TRBV27 to TRBJ1-6; D is perhaps TRBD1 (5 bases). The CDR3 is 16 amino acids. The V gene's germline CDR1 is MNHEY and CDR2 SMNVEV (reference sequence). V lost 8 bases, J lost 3 bases, and 17 bases lay in between.

V and J are TRBV6-5 and TRBJ2-7; D gene unclear. Per germline, CDR1 MNHEY and CDR2 SVGAGI. This CDR3 spans 14 amino acids. Deletions cut 0 bases from V and 4 bases from J, with 10 bases between. The CDR3 DNA follows: TGTGCCAGCAGTTACTCGTGGCGCCAGTACGAGCAGTACTTC. Protein product: CASSYSWRQYEQYF.

In regard to this clone: Other DNA sequences within the sample encode an identical CDR3. This chain joins TRBV29-1 and TRBJ1-1, with 11 bases aligning to TRBD1. The trim removed 6 bases at V and 4 bases at J, leaving 1 base unmatched. The CDR3 sequence is 12 residues long. CDR1 is SQVTM, CDR2 ANQGSEA, per germline. The CDR3 DNA is TGCAGCGTAGGGACAGGGGGCACTGAAGCTTTCTTT. Translation gives CSVGTGGTEAFF. Supplemented by reference TRBV29-1 and TRBJ1-1, the full variable domain reads SAVISQKPSRDICQRGTSLTIQCQVDSQVTMMFWYRQQPGQSLTLIATANQGSEATYESGFVIDKFPISRPNLTFSTLTVSNMSPEDSSIYLCSVGTGGTEAFFGQGTRLTVV.

A single count supports this clone. The V and J genes are TRBV5-4 and TRBJ2-7, with TRBD1 matching over 7 bases. CDR1 is SGHNT and CDR2 is YYREEE in the germline V gene (reference sequence). The CDR3 contains 17 residues. With V trimmed by 0 bases and J by 6 bases, 15 bases remained unmatched. CDR3 in DNA: TGTGCCAGCAGCTTGGGGACAGGTAAAGGAAACTACTTCGAGCAGTACTTC. Its translation: CASSLGTGKGNYFEQYF.

In its sample, this clone was seen once. V is TRBV7-8 and J is TRBJ1-3; D ambiguous. This CDR3 is 17 amino acids long. V dropped 5 bases and J dropped 0 bases, with 17 bases sitting between them. Germline V gene lookup returns CDR1 SGHVS and CDR2 FQNEAQ. CDR3 sequence (DNA): TGTGCCAGCAGCCCTAGCGTGGGGAGATACTCTGGAAACACCATATATTTT. Translating it yields CASSPSVGRYSGNTIYF.

J is TRBJ2-7 and V is TRBV5-5, with D possibly being TRBD2 (6 bases). The germline CDR1 and CDR2 sequences are SGHKS and YYEKEE (reference sequence). V lost 0 bases, J lost 3 bases, and 16 bases lay in between. The CDR3 totals 16 residues. The CDR3 spells CASSLVARGGYYEQYF. In DNA form, the CDR3 reads TGTGCCAGCAGCTTGGTGGCTAGGGGAGGATACTACGAGCAGTACTTC.